Shown below are 27 T cell receptor beta chains from a single sample sequenced in a study of immune evolution from preneoplasia to lung adenocarcinoma. Measured with immunoSEQ multiplex PCR; TCRdb has only the in-frame clones, and not every one. The data contain a few thousand clones, about 70% of them singletons. Source material: FFPE lung adenocarcinoma in situ tissue. These receptors all come from a person aged 60 to 80 with lung adenocarcinoma.

The chain has TRBV7-8 and TRBJ2-7, with 8 bases identical to TRBD1. With V trimmed by 5 bases and J by 5 bases, 17 bases remained unmatched. The CDR3 covers 17 residues. Germline CDR1 and CDR2: SGHVS and FQNEAQ. The CDR3 region has the DNA TGTGCCAGCAGCCCCCGAGGAACAGGGGGTATAGAAAACGAGCAGTACTTC. It specifies CASSPRGTGGIENEQYF. The complete variable domain, with remaining parts taken from reference TRBV7-8 and TRBJ2-7, reads GAGVSQSPRYKVAKRGQDVALRCDPISGHVSLFWYQQALGQGPEFLTYFQNEAQLDKSGLPSDRFFAERPEGSVSTLKIQRTQQEDSAVYLCASSPRGTGGIENEQYFGPGTRLTVT.

This chain joins TRBV7-8 and TRBJ2-7; 10 bases match TRBD1. Trimming at V came to 2 bases and at J to 5 bases, leaving 9 bases not matched to a gene. From germline, CDR1 is SGHVS and CDR2 FQNEAQ. The CDR3 is 16 amino acids. CDR3 nucleotides: TGTGCCAGCAGCTTATTAGGGGGACAGGGGAGGAACGAGCAGTACTTC. Its translation: CASSLLGGQGRNEQYF.

As regards this clone: The junction shows a germline mismatch at one end, possibly a read error. Different DNA sequences within this sample yield the same CDR3. The chain combines TRBV10-3 with TRBJ1-2, with a weak D call TRBD1 (6 bases). The CDR3 covers 12 residues. Germline values: CDR1 ENHRY, CDR2 SYGVKD. Here the CDR3 reads CAISPQGRGYTF. The CDR3 nucleotides read TGTGCTATCAGTCCACAGGGTCGCGGCTACACCTTC.

The chain uses TRBV5-1 and TRBJ2-7, with TRBD1 as a possible D gene (5 bases). Per the germline V gene, CDR1 is SGHRS and CDR2 is YFSETQ. The V and J ends lost 0 bases and 5 bases respectively, with 12 bases between them. The CDR3 is made up of 14 amino acids. The CDR3 region has the DNA TGCGCCAGCAGCTTGGGCGGCAGGGCCGACGAGCAGTACTTC. Protein sequence: CASSLGGRADEQYF.

This clone was recorded a few times. The chain carries TRBV4-1 and TRBJ1-1, with D unclear. Germline V gene sequence: CDR1 MGHRA, CDR2 YSYEKL. Trimming removed 0 bases from V and 1 base from J, with 12 bases in between. The CDR3 runs 16 residues. As DNA, the CDR3 is TGCGCCAGCAGCCAAGATCTGGGGAAACAGAACACTGAAGCTTTCTTT. Encoded protein: CASSQDLGKQNTEAFF.

The CDR3 DNA is TGTGCCAGCAGTCAGGGGAGCTCCTATAATTCACCCCTCCACTTT. This gives the protein CASSQGSSYNSPLHF. V gene TRBV6-1 combines with J gene TRBJ1-6, with D tentatively TRBD1 (6 bases). This CDR3 is 15 amino acids long. V was shortened by 5 bases and J by 0 bases, with 8 bases between the two germline ends. Germline CDR1 reads MNHNS; CDR2 reads SASEGT.

The chain couples TRBV6-6 to TRBJ2-7; 8 bases are a match to TRBD2. Trimming took 7 bases from V and 2 from J; bases not matched to a gene: 7. The CDR3 is 14 amino acids. Germline-derived CDR1 and CDR2 are MNHNY and SVGAGI (reference sequence). The CDR3 spells CASTREGLTYEQYF. For the CDR3, the DNA is TGTGCCAGCACCCGGGAGGGCCTAACCTACGAGCAGTACTTC.

The J gene is TRBJ1-1, the V gene TRBV27, with 12 bases fitting TRBD1. V lost 6 bases, J lost 0 bases, and 2 bases stayed unmatched. The CDR3 has 15 residues. Germline lookup yields CDR1 MNHEY and CDR2 SMNVEV (reference sequence). CDR3 amino acids: CASSGTGGMNTEAFF. CDR3 nucleotide sequence: TGTGCCAGCAGCGGGACAGGGGGCATGAACACTGAAGCTTTCTTT.

The chain carries TRBV14 and TRBJ1-6; 8 bases match TRBD1. This CDR3 contains 15 residues. Trimming removed 2 bases from V and 9 bases from J; junction bases left unmatched: 6. Germline loops: CDR1 SGHDN, CDR2 FVKESK. CDR3 DNA sequence: TGTGCCAGCAGCCAACAGGCAGGGGGCCGTTCACCCCTCCACTTT. Its translation: CASSQQAGGRSPLHF.

The chain links TRBV19 to TRBJ1-1, with D hard to call. This CDR3 has 13 amino acids. In germline, CDR1 is LNHDA, CDR2 SQIVND (reference sequence). V was clipped by 5 bases and J by 5 bases, with 12 bases between them. In DNA, the CDR3 is TGTGCCAGTAGTGACTCCTGGGAGACTGAAGCTTTCTTT. It specifies CASSDSWETEAFF.

In DNA, the CDR3 is TGTGCCAGCGCGCCCGCGGGGGGGCGCGAGCAGTACTTC. Translation: CASAPAGGREQYF. The chain carries TRBV28 and TRBJ2-7, with 9 bases identical to TRBD2. Trimming took 8 bases from V and 6 from J; bases not matched to a gene: 8. The CDR3 sequence is 13 residues long. Germline V CDR1 and CDR2: MDHEN, SYDVKM.

The count of this clone is one. A read error may account for a junction end that differs from germline. Other DNA sequences in the same sample also yield this CDR3. The chain joins TRBV11-2 to TRBJ1-6; D is uncertain. Germline assignment: CDR1 SGHAT and CDR2 FQNNGV. The CDR3 contains 12 residues. In DNA form, the CDR3 reads TGTGCCAGTAGCTTAGATCTGGGGCCCCTCCACTTT. It translates to CASSLDLGPLHF.

The chain has TRBV7-8 and TRBJ2-6; the match to TRBD1 covers 7 bases. Germline V gives CDR1 SGHVS, CDR2 FQNEAQ. This CDR3 is 17 amino acids long. Losses at the gene ends were 5 bases for V and 0 bases for J; bases not matched to a gene: 7. The CDR3 protein is CASSLWDSLSGANVLTF. The DNA for the CDR3 is TGTGCCAGCAGCCTATGGGACAGCCTCTCTGGGGCCAACGTCCTGACTTTC. Combining the CDR3 with reference TRBV7-8 and TRBJ2-6 gives the whole variable domain GAGVSQSPRYKVAKRGQDVALRCDPISGHVSLFWYQQALGQGPEFLTYFQNEAQLDKSGLPSDRFFAERPEGSVSTLKIQRTQQEDSAVYLCASSLWDSLSGANVLTFGAGSRLTVL.

This clone has only one observation. The rearrangement joins TRBV7-8 to TRBJ2-1; 8 bases fit TRBD2. There are 16 residues in the CDR3. Germline CDR1 SGHVS, CDR2 FQNEAQ. The V segment lost 1 base and the J segment 4 bases; nucleotides outside the gene matches: 6. The DNA for the CDR3 is TGTGCCAGCAGCTTAGGTAGCGGGGCGCTTTACAATGAGCAGTTCTTC. This encodes CASSLGSGALYNEQFF.

The chain is built from TRBV2 and TRBJ1-1; D possibly corresponds to TRBD1 (5 bases). The germline gives CDR1 SNHLY, CDR2 FYNNEI. The V end lost 9 bases, the J end lost 4 bases, and 15 bases lay between the germline ends. The CDR3 has 13 residues. The CDR3 DNA sequence: TGTGCCAGAGGGACGGGAATCGGCACTGAAGCTTTCTTT. This encodes CARGTGIGTEAFF.

This clone was seen more than once but under ten times. V gene TRBV5-1 combines with J gene TRBJ1-1, with D perhaps TRBD1 (6 bases). Trimming cost V 1 base and J 1 base, with 11 bases left between them. The germline V gene has CDR1 SGHRS and CDR2 YFSETQ. The CDR3 length is 15 residues. The CDR3 reads CASSLIGGANTEAFF. The CDR3 DNA reads TGCGCCAGCAGCTTGATAGGGGGGGCGAACACTGAAGCTTTCTTT. The whole variable domain, filled in from reference TRBV5-1 and TRBJ1-1, reads KAGVTQTPRYLIKTRGQQVTLSCSPISGHRSVSWYQQTPGQGLQFLFEYFSETQRNKGNFPGRFSGRQFSNSRSEMNVSTLELGDSALYLCASSLIGGANTEAFFGQGTRLTVV.

The chain carries TRBV29-1 and TRBJ2-3; 11 nucleotides align to TRBD2. CDR1 and CDR2 (germline): SQVTM, ANQGSEA. CDR3 length equals 19 residues. After removal of 1 base from V and 2 bases from J, the junction contained 14 bases not matched to a gene. The CDR3 loop is CSVEALGLAVLYDTDTQYF. The DNA for the CDR3 is TGCAGCGTTGAAGCGCTGGGACTAGCGGTCCTGTACGACACAGATACGCAGTATTTT.

A few counts support this clone. The CDR3 is CASRRTGETGELFF. The CDR3 DNA reads as TGTGCCAGCAGACGGACAGGAGAAACCGGGGAGCTGTTTTTT. V gene TRBV7-2 combines with J gene TRBJ2-2; 7 nucleotides align to TRBD1. V shed 6 bases, J shed 5 bases, and the junction held 6 bases outside the gene matches. In germline, CDR1 is SGHTA, CDR2 FQGNSA. The CDR3 runs to 14 residues.

The chain is built from TRBV19 and TRBJ2-1; 9 nucleotides align to TRBD1. The CDR3 runs to 12 residues. The germline gives CDR1 LNHDA, CDR2 SQIVND (reference sequence). Losses at the gene ends were 6 bases for V and 6 bases for J; bases not matched to a gene: 0. In DNA, the CDR3 is TGTGCCAGTAGGGGACAGGGCAATGAGCAGTTCTTC. Amino acid sequence: CASRGQGNEQFF.

This clone was seen more than once but under ten times. The chain joins TRBV19 to TRBJ2-3; 8 bases match TRBD2. V trimming: 4 bases; J trimming: 6 bases; junction bases outside the gene matches: 12. Germline CDR1 reads LNHDA; CDR2 reads SQIVND (reference sequence). The CDR3 runs to 16 residues. CDR3 sequence reads: CASSTSGPPHRDTQYF. Here the CDR3 DNA reads TGTGCCAGTAGTACTAGCGGGCCCCCACATAGGGATACGCAGTATTTT.

With respect to this clone: Mismatch with germline at one junction end may stem from a read error. This chain joins TRBV11-2 and TRBJ2-2; TRBD2 agrees at 10 bases. The germline V gene has CDR1 SGHAT and CDR2 FQNNGV. The CDR3 runs 15 residues. The CDR3 sequence is CASSLNSGGIGEMFF. DNA of the CDR3: TGTGCCAGCAGCTTAAATAGCGGGGGGATCGGGGAGATGTTTTTT.

The rearrangement uses TRBV5-6 and TRBJ2-3; D unclear. Germline loops: CDR1 SGHDT, CDR2 YYEEEE. V was pared by 4 bases and J by 6 bases, with 21 bases between. The CDR3 is 16 amino acids. CDR3 nucleotides: TGTGCCAGCAGCCTGAGCCACCTAGGTTCCGAGGATACGCAGTATTTT. This translates into CASSLSHLGSEDTQYF.

J is TRBJ2-1 and V is TRBV28; tentative D call: TRBD2 (6 bases). The CDR3 runs to 14 residues. The germline V gene has CDR1 MDHEN and CDR2 SYDVKM. Trimming left V 8 bases short and J 7 bases short, with 18 bases between. In DNA, the CDR3 is TGTGCCAGCCTCTCCCTGCGGGGTTGGAATGAGCAGTTCTTC. Its protein is CASLSLRGWNEQFF.

The chain joins TRBV7-2 to TRBJ2-5; 10 bases fit TRBD2. Germline values: CDR1 SGHTA, CDR2 FQGNSA. With 2 bases clipped from V and 9 bases from J, the junction kept 9 bases outside the gene matches. The CDR3 is 15 residues long. CDR3 bases: TGTGCCAGCAGCTTAAGGAGCGGGGGGGAGGGGTCCCAGTACTTC. This encodes CASSLRSGGEGSQYF. Using reference TRBV7-2 and TRBJ2-5 for the parts outside the CDR3, the full variable domain is GAGVSQSPSNKVTEKGKDVELRCDPISGHTALYWYRQSLGQGLEFLIYFQGNSAPDKSGLPSDRFSAERTGGSVSTLTIQRTQQEDSAVYLCASSLRSGGEGSQYFGPGTRLLVL.

The sample holds a few counts of this clone. V gene TRBV28 combines with J gene TRBJ1-4, with a tentative D call TRBD1 (6 bases). V shed 3 bases and J shed 8 bases, with 7 bases lying between them. This CDR3 is built from 12 residues. Germline V CDR1 and CDR2: MDHEN, SYDVKM. This chain's CDR3 is CASSLDREKLFF. Written as DNA, the CDR3 is TGTGCCAGCAGTTTGGACAGAGAAAAACTGTTTTTT.

The chain combines TRBV4-3 with TRBJ1-1, with a tentative D call TRBD1 (5 bases). Trimming removed 1 base from V and 5 bases from J, with 14 bases in between. Germline CDR1 is LGHNA and CDR2 is YSLEER. This CDR3 is built from 15 residues. The CDR3 here is CASSQGGHAGTEAFF. The CDR3 region has the DNA TGCGCCAGCAGCCAAGGTGGACATGCGGGGACTGAAGCTTTCTTT.

This chain uses TRBV18 with TRBJ2-7, with D unclear. The CDR3 has 15 residues. V was shortened by 3 bases and J by 2 bases, with 14 bases between the two germline ends. The germline gives CDR1 KGHSH, CDR2 LQKENI. The CDR3 DNA reads TGTGCCAGCTCACCCACATTCAAGGAAGCCTACGAGCAGTACTTC. Translated: CASSPTFKEAYEQYF.